The 14 T cell receptor beta chains below come from one sample, sequenced in a study of shared T cell receptors in the human thymus. Assay used: immunoSEQ multiplex PCR; TCRdb lists only in-frame clones, some missing. The sample has over 650,000 clones, roughly 86% seen once. This sample also appeared in a second study, on human thymus T cells.

The sample comprised thymocytes. The receptors were sampled from a boy younger than two with a congenital heart defect.

The chain carries TRBV10-3 and TRBJ2-7, with TRBD1 identical over 12 bases. Germline V CDR1 and CDR2: ENHRY, SYGVKD. V lost 6 bases to trimming and J lost 4 bases; unmatched junction nucleotides: 1. The CDR3 spans 13 residues. The CDR3 region is CAIRGQGAYEQYF. In DNA, the CDR3 is TGTGCCATCAGGGGACAGGGGGCGTACGAGCAGTACTTC.

The chain carries TRBV11-2 and TRBJ2-2, with TRBD2 identical over 7 bases. There are 17 residues in the CDR3. Germline V gene data show CDR1 as SGHAT and CDR2 as FQNNGV. V shed 5 bases, J shed 6 bases, and the junction held 15 bases outside the gene matches. The CDR3 DNA reads as TGTGCCAGCAGCCCAGATAGTCGGGGGGTTCCCCCCGGGGAGCTGTTTTTT. The encoded protein is CASSPDSRGVPPGELFF.

The V and J genes are TRBV5-1 and TRBJ2-1; 8 bases agree with TRBD1. CDR1 is SGHRS and CDR2 is YFSETQ in the germline V gene. Losses at the gene ends were 0 bases for V and 5 bases for J; bases not matched to a gene: 1. This CDR3 has 14 amino acids. The CDR3 region has the DNA TGCGCCAGCAGCTTGGAGGGACAGGACAATGAGCAGTTCTTC. Encoded protein: CASSLEGQDNEQFF.

The rearrangement joins TRBV12-5 to TRBJ2-7; possibly TRBD2 for D (6 bases). Between the trimmed V and J ends, which lost 0 bases and 3 bases, there was a span of 18 bases. This CDR3 comprises 17 residues. Per germline, CDR1 LGHNT and CDR2 FRNRAP. CDR3: CASGLVRDREIIYEQYF. Here the CDR3 DNA reads TGTGCTAGTGGTTTGGTACGAGACCGGGAGATTATCTACGAGCAGTACTTC.

The rearrangement joins TRBV2 to TRBJ2-1; the D is unclear. Germline assignment: CDR1 SNHLY and CDR2 FYNNEI. Deletions cut 4 bases from V and 10 bases from J, with 17 bases between. The CDR3 length is 14 residues. CDR3 sequence (DNA): TGTGCCAGCAGTGTCCTGCCGCCCGGCAGGGAGCAGTTCTTC. Translated, it gives CASSVLPPGREQFF.

V and J are TRBV6-6 and TRBJ2-7, with 7 bases matching TRBD2. Germline V gene data show CDR1 as MNHNY and CDR2 as SVGAGI (reference sequence). This CDR3 is 13 amino acids long. Trimming cost V 2 bases and J 7 bases; bases outside gene matches: 5. The CDR3: CASSYPGTTEQYF. The DNA of the CDR3 is TGTGCCAGCAGTTACCCGGGGACTACGGAGCAGTACTTC.

The chain employs TRBV6-5 and TRBJ2-3, with 14 positions matching TRBD2. The CDR3 sequence is 15 residues long. Germline V gene data show CDR1 as MNHEY and CDR2 as SVGAGI. V trimming: 10 bases; J trimming: 4 bases; junction bases outside the gene matches: 7. This chain's CDR3 is CATSTSGRAADTQYF. In DNA form, the CDR3 reads TGTGCCACCTCGACTAGCGGGAGGGCGGCAGATACGCAGTATTTT.

The J gene is TRBJ1-2, the V gene TRBV5-1, with TRBD1 matching 8 bases. V shed 7 bases and J 6 bases; nucleotides not matched to a gene: 8. The CDR3 is 13 residues long. Per germline, CDR1 SGHRS and CDR2 YFSETQ. The DNA of the CDR3 is TGCGCCAGCTTCTTACCGGGACAGGATGGCTACACCTTC. Amino acids: CASFLPGQDGYTF.

The chain combines TRBV7-8 with TRBJ2-2; no reliable D call. Per the germline V gene, CDR1 is SGHVS and CDR2 is FQNEAQ. V was clipped by 1 base and J by 3 bases, with 6 bases between them. The CDR3 is made up of 14 amino acids. The chain's CDR3 is CASSLGLYTGELFF. Written as DNA, the CDR3 is TGTGCCAGCAGCTTAGGTCTCTACACCGGGGAGCTGTTTTTT.

V and J are TRBV27 and TRBJ2-7; 12 bases map to TRBD2. The CDR3 covers 16 residues. CDR1 MNHEY and CDR2 SMNVEV come from the germline V gene (reference sequence). After removal of 6 bases from V and 5 bases from J, the junction contained 11 bases not matched to a gene. Written as DNA, the CDR3 is TGTGCCAGCAGCCCCCCCGGACTAGCGGGAACCGACGAGCAGTACTTC. Its translation: CASSPPGLAGTDEQYF.

CDR3 sequence (DNA): TGTGCCAGCAGTTTGACACAGGGGACCAAAAACATTCAGTACTTC. This codes for CASSLTQGTKNIQYF. The genes are TRBV28 and TRBJ2-4, with TRBD1 matching 7 bases. The V gene's germline CDR1 is MDHEN and CDR2 SYDVKM. This CDR3 comprises 15 residues. V gave up 3 bases and J gave up 2 bases; unmatched junction bases: 4. Based on the CDR3 plus reference TRBV28 and TRBJ2-4, the full variable domain is DVKVTQSSRYLVKRTGEKVFLECVQDMDHENMFWYRQDPGLGLRLIYFSYDVKMKEKGDIPEGYSVSREKKERFSLILESASTNQTSMYLCASSLTQGTKNIQYFGAGTRLSVL.

As DNA, the CDR3 is TGTGCCAGCAGCTTAGTCCAGCGGGGCCAAGAGACCCAGTACTTC. Its translation is CASSLVQRGQETQYF. The genes are TRBV7-2 and TRBJ2-5; 7 bases fit TRBD2. The junction had 3 bases not matched to a gene; V was cut back by 1 base and J by 1 base. CDR1 SGHTA and CDR2 FQGNSA come from the germline V gene. The CDR3 contains 15 residues.

V gene TRBV28 combines with J gene TRBJ1-1, with D maybe TRBD1 (5 bases). The CDR3 has 15 amino acids. Germline V CDR1 and CDR2: MDHEN, SYDVKM. V was trimmed by 2 bases and J by 10 bases, leaving 20 bases between them. CDR3 in amino acids: CASSLPQGIWAGAFF. CDR3 nucleotide sequence: TGTGCCAGCAGTTTACCTCAGGGTATCTGGGCCGGAGCTTTCTTT.

The gene calls are TRBV7-9 and TRBJ2-5, with D maybe TRBD1 (6 bases). V lost 5 bases, J lost 2 bases, and 15 bases lay in between. The CDR3 runs to 15 residues. The germline V gene encodes CDR1 SEHNR and CDR2 FQNEAQ (reference sequence). In DNA form, the CDR3 reads TGTGCCAGCAGCCCCGAGGGACAAGCTCAAGAGACCCAGTACTTC. This sequence encodes CASSPEGQAQETQYF.